These 21 T cell receptor beta chains came from one sample sequenced in a study of T cells after yellow fever vaccination. TCRdb redid the calling of the 5' RACE reads with MiXCR, one entry per CDR3 protein. The sample has 150,000 to 200,000 distinct CDR3 sequences; 9.5% to 12% are singletons. Sample: CD8+ T cells sorted from PBMCs, taken 15 days after the yellow fever booster vaccination. The receptors were gathered from a man between 18 and 35 years old who received the YFV17D yellow fever vaccine.

The chain couples TRBV20-1 to TRBJ2-2; D remains ambiguous. V was cut by 0 bases and J by 1 base, with 6 bases left in between. There are 14 residues in the CDR3. Looked up from germline, CDR1 is DFQATT and CDR2 is SNEGSKA (reference sequence). The CDR3 here is CSARDQGNTGELFF. For the CDR3, the DNA is TGCAGTGCTAGAGATCAAGGGAACACCGGGGAGCTGTTTTTT.

In this sample, this clonotype turned up a few times. The V gene is TRBV9, the J gene TRBJ2-3; D possibly corresponds to TRBD2 (7 bases). CDR3 length equals 15 residues. The V gene lost 0 bases and the J gene lost 3 bases, with 11 bases spanning the gap. The germline CDR1 and CDR2 sequences are SGDLS and YYNGEE. The CDR3 spells CASSVGGGKTDTQYF. The CDR3, as DNA: TGTGCCAGCAGCGTAGGGGGGGGCAAGACAGATACGCAGTATTTT.

The rearrangement links TRBV27 to TRBJ2-3; no firm D call. CDR1 is MNHEY, CDR2 SMNVEV, per germline (reference sequence). The CDR3 consists of 15 residues. Trimming left V 0 bases short and J 0 bases short, with 7 bases between. The CDR3 bases are TGTGCCAGCAGTTTATCCCTAATTAGCACAGATACGCAGTATTTT. It encodes CASSLSLISTDTQYF.

The genes are TRBV7-2 and TRBJ1-1; D is uncertain. CDR1 SGHTA and CDR2 FQGNSA come from the germline V gene. Between the trimmed V and J ends, which lost 5 bases and 9 bases, there was a span of 10 bases. This CDR3 spans 11 amino acids. CDR3 region: CASSTPGQAFF. The CDR3 region has the DNA TGTGCCAGCAGCACCCCCGGTCAAGCTTTCTTT.

Only a few counts were recorded for this clonotype. The chain uses TRBV28 and TRBJ2-7; TRBD1 agrees at 11 bases. Per the germline V gene, CDR1 is MDHEN and CDR2 is SYDVKM. Trimming cost V 6 bases and J 8 bases; bases outside gene matches: 6. The length of the CDR3 is 13 residues. CDR3 loop: CASSATDRGQQYV. For the CDR3, the DNA is TGTGCCAGCAGCGCTACGGACAGGGGGCAGCAGTACGTC.

The J gene is TRBJ2-3, the V gene TRBV7-6; tentative D call: TRBD2 (5 bases). Between the trimmed V and J ends, which lost 3 bases and 2 bases, there was a span of 9 bases. In germline, CDR1 is SGHVS, CDR2 FNYEAQ. The CDR3 consists of 14 residues. The CDR3 here is CASSFSGLTDTQYF. The CDR3 DNA follows: TGTGCCAGCAGCTTCAGCGGACTCACAGATACGCAGTATTTT.

The V and J genes are TRBV7-9 and TRBJ1-1, with 9 bases that match TRBD1. This CDR3 has 17 amino acids. Unmatched junction bases numbered 13, after V lost 5 bases and J lost 3 bases. Germline CDR1 SEHNR, CDR2 FQNEAQ (reference sequence). As DNA, the CDR3 is TGTGCCAGCAGCGACCTTGGGACAGGGAGGTTGGACACTGAAGCTTTCTTT. It translates to CASSDLGTGRLDTEAFF.

This clonotype was observed a handful of times. The chain couples TRBV5-1 to TRBJ2-2, with D unresolved. The CDR3 is 16 amino acids. CDR1 and CDR2 (germline): SGHRS, YFSETQ. Trimming stripped 3 bases from V and 3 bases from J, with 15 bases between. The CDR3 loop reads CASSYGRGRDTGELFF. For the CDR3, the DNA is TGCGCCAGCAGCTACGGACGTGGAAGGGACACCGGGGAGCTGTTTTTT.

This sequence joins TRBV5-1 and TRBJ2-7; the D gene could be TRBD1 or TRBD2 (5 bases each). Germline V gene sequence: CDR1 SGHRS, CDR2 YFSETQ. The V gene lost 5 bases and the J gene lost 2 bases, with 14 bases spanning the gap. CDR3 size: 14 residues. This chain's CDR3 is CASRGPGSPYEQYF. CDR3 nucleotide sequence: TGCGCCAGCAGAGGACCAGGGAGCCCCTACGAGCAGTACTTC.

This clonotype was counted a few times. The rearrangement links TRBV20-1 to TRBJ1-1; 7 bases agree with TRBD1. The CDR3 loop spans 13 amino acids. With V trimmed by 2 bases and J by 3 bases, 3 bases remained unmatched. Germline V gene data show CDR1 as DFQATT and CDR2 as SNEGSKA (reference sequence). The CDR3 coding sequence is TGCAGTGCTAGATCCAGGGGGGACACTGAAGCTTTCTTT. The encoded protein is CSARSRGDTEAFF.

This clonotype was observed a handful of times. J is TRBJ2-1 and V is TRBV25-1; D ambiguous. The CDR3 is 14 residues long. V lost 4 bases, J lost 0 bases, and 7 bases lay in between. From germline, CDR1 is MGHDK and CDR2 SYGVNS. The CDR3, as DNA: TGTGCCAGCAGTGGAGATAGCTCCTACAATGAGCAGTTCTTC. Amino acids: CASSGDSSYNEQFF.

This rearrangement joins TRBV9 to TRBJ1-3; D gene uncertain. This CDR3 spans 15 amino acids. Germline CDR1 reads SGDLS; CDR2 reads YYNGEE. V lost 0 bases to trimming and J lost 1 base, with 8 bases between them. Here the CDR3 reads CASSVDLGSGNTIYF. CDR3 bases: TGTGCCAGCAGCGTAGATCTGGGATCTGGAAACACCATATATTTT.

There are many counts of this clonotype. The chain combines TRBV4-1 with TRBJ2-1; 9 bases are shared with TRBD1. The trim removed 0 bases at V and 15 bases at J, leaving 9 bases unmatched. The CDR3 sequence is 14 residues long. From germline, CDR1 is MGHRA and CDR2 YSYEKL. The CDR3 loop reads CASSQESLWGQGFF. The DNA of the CDR3 is TGCGCCAGCAGCCAAGAATCGCTTTGGGGACAGGGGTTCTTC.

Here the CDR3 reads CASTLGGEAFF. CDR3 in DNA: TGTGCCAGCACCCTAGGGGGGGAAGCTTTCTTT. V usage is TRBV7-6 and J usage is TRBJ1-1, with D tentatively TRBD1 (6 bases). Germline CDR1 and CDR2: SGHVS and FNYEAQ. The CDR3 has 11 amino acids. Between the trimmed V and J ends, which lost 7 bases and 8 bases, there was a span of 11 bases. Using reference TRBV7-6 and TRBJ1-1 for the parts outside the CDR3, the full variable domain is GAGVSQSPRYKVTKRGQDVALRCDPISGHVSLYWYRQALGQGPEFLTYFNYEAQQDKSGLPNDRFSAERPEGSISTLTIQRTEQRDSAMYRCASTLGGEAFFGQGTRLTVV.

This clonotype showed up just a few times. The rearrangement joins TRBV27 to TRBJ1-4; D call uncertain. The CDR3 sequence is 15 residues long. Germline values: CDR1 MNHEY, CDR2 SMNVEV (reference sequence). The V end was cut by 6 bases, the J end by 0 bases, with 11 bases between. The DNA for the CDR3 is TGTGCCAGCAGCATGACTTCCCCAACTAATGAAAAACTGTTTTTT. It specifies CASSMTSPTNEKLFF.

The chain uses TRBV4-2 and TRBJ2-3; tentatively, D is TRBD2 (6 bases). Deletions cut 0 bases from V and 9 bases from J, with 22 bases between. The germline CDR1 and CDR2 sequences are LGHNA and YNFKEQ. The CDR3 is 17 amino acids. CDR3 DNA sequence: TGTGCCAGCAGCCAAGAGTTCGTTAGCGGAACTCGTTGGACGCAGTATTTT. Translated: CASSQEFVSGTRWTQYF.

This clonotype was detected a few times. The V call is TRBV19, the J call TRBJ1-1, with 10 bases identical to TRBD1. With V trimmed by 10 bases and J by 4 bases, 6 bases remained unmatched. Germline V gene lookup returns CDR1 LNHDA and CDR2 SQIVND (reference sequence). This CDR3 has 13 residues. Written as DNA, the CDR3 is TGTGCCACGGGACAGGGGATAGGCACTGAAGCTTTCTTT. Translation: CATGQGIGTEAFF.

This clonotype was seen repeatedly, ten times or more. This chain links TRBV20-1 with TRBJ1-5, with 10 bases lining up with TRBD1. The CDR3 spans 16 residues. V was clipped by 0 bases and J by 5 bases; unmatched bases: 7. Germline V CDR1 and CDR2: DFQATT, SNEGSKA (reference sequence). The CDR3 reads CSARDRTGGGHQPQHF. The CDR3 bases are TGCAGTGCTAGAGATCGGACAGGGGGAGGGCATCAGCCCCAGCATTTT.

This clonotype appeared a few times. The chain combines TRBV7-6 with TRBJ2-7; no firm D call. CDR3 size: 16 residues. CDR1 and CDR2 from the germline V gene are SGHVS and FNYEAQ. V was clipped by 5 bases and J by 0 bases, with 17 bases between them. The CDR3 nucleotides are TGTGCCAGCAGCCTAGGAATGAACCGTCTCTCCTACGAGCAGTACTTC. This gives the protein CASSLGMNRLSYEQYF.

This clonotype has a handful of counts. This chain uses TRBV7-9 with TRBJ1-1; D uncertain. The CDR3 consists of 16 residues. Germline V gene lookup returns CDR1 SEHNR and CDR2 FQNEAQ (reference sequence). V shed 9 bases and J shed 3 bases, with 23 bases lying between them. The CDR3 region is CARLELTLDRDTEAFF. The DNA for the CDR3 is TGTGCCAGGTTGGAGCTGACTCTCGATCGAGACACTGAAGCTTTCTTT.

The gene calls are TRBV25-1 and TRBJ2-5, with D tentatively TRBD1 (6 bases). V was shortened by 10 bases and J by 11 bases, with 26 bases between the two germline ends. CDR1 MGHDK and CDR2 SYGVNS come from the germline V gene. CDR3 size: 14 residues. The CDR3 bases are TGTGCCAACCTATTACCCGGGACAAGGGGACCACAGTACTTC. As protein: CANLLPGTRGPQYF.